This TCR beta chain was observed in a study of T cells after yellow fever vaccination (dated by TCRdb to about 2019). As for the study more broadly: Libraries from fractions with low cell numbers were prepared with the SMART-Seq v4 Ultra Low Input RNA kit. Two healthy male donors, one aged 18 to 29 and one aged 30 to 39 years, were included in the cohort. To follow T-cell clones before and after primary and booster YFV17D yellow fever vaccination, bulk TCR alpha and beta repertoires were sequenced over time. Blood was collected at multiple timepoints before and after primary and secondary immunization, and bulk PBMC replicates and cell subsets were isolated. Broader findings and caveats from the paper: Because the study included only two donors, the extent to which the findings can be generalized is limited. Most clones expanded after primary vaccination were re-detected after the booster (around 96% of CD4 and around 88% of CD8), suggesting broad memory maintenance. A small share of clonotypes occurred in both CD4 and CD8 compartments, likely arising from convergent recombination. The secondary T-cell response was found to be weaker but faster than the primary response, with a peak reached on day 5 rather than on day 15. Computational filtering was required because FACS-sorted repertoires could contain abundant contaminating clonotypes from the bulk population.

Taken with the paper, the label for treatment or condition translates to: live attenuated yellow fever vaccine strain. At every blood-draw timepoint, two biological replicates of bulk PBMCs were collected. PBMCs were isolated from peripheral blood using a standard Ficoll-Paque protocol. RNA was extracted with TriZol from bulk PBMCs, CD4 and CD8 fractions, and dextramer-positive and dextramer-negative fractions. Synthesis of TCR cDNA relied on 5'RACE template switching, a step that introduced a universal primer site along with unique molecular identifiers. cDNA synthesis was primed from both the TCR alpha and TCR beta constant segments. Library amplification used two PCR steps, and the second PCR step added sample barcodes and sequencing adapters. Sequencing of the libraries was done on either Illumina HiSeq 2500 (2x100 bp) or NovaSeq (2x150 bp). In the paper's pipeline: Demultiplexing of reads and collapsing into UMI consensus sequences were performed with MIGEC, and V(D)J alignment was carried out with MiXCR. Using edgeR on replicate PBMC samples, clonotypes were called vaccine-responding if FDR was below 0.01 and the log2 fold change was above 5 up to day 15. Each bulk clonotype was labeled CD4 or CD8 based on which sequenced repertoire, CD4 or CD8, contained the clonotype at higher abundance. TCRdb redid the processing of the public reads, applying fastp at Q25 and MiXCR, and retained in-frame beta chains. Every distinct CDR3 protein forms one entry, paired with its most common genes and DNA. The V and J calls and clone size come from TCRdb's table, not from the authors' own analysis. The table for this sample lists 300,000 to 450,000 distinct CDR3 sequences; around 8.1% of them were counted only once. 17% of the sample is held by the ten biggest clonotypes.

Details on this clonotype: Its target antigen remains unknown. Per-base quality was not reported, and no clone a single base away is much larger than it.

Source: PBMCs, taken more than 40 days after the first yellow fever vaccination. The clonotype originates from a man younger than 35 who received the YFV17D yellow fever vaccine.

The DNA sequence is given as TGTGCCAGCACCATAAAGTACCGGAGCTACAATGAGCAGTTCTTC. Its translation is CASTIKYRSYNEQFF. Rearrangement joined TRBV28 to TRBJ2-1; the D gene is not confidently resolved. V was cut back by 7 bases and J by 3 bases, leaving a gap of 16 bases between them. The CDR3, from cysteine to phenylalanine, totals 15 residues. Kept here is only the CDR3 DNA, which spans 45 bases and is read in frame from base 1. Sequences MDHEN (CDR1) and SYDVKM (CDR2) are obtained from the germline V gene.